The TCR beta chain under discussion was sequenced for a study of spatial heterogeneity in lung cancer. General observations from the study: Tumor mutation count correlated with how many alpha and beta TCRs expanded intratumorally.

Time point denoted: sample taken at primary tumor resection. Donors were under 90 untreated early-stage non-small cell lung cancer patients. Extraction of whole RNA from tumor, nontumor lung or frozen PBMC preceded unsorted sequencing. TCRdb reprocessed the 5' RACE reads with MiXCR, giving one entry per CDR3 protein. The sample lists thousands of distinct CDR3 sequences, 5.5% to 8.5% seen once, with roughly 11% in the top ten. With 6 bases clipped from V and 4 bases from J, the junction kept 18 bases outside the gene matches. The germline V gene encodes CDR1 SGHAT and CDR2 FQDESV (reference sequence). The length of the CDR3 is 19 residues. By share, this clonotype ranks as medium-sized. No antigen is known for it.

The sample was lung tumor tissue, taken at surgery. V and J are TRBV11-1 and TRBJ2-1, with 10 bases fitting TRBD2. This receptor was obtained from a female donor with early-stage non-small cell lung cancer. Written as DNA, the CDR3 is TGTGCCAGCAGTATTCTAGCGGGGGCCTCCCCCGTTCTATACAATGAGCAGTTCTTC. Amino acids: CASSILAGASPVLYNEQFF.